These 14 T cell receptor beta chains were sequenced from one sample in a study of OX40 agonist ivuxolimab in advanced cancers. Libraries were prepared by immunoSEQ multiplex PCR; TCRdb keeps only in-frame clonotypes and omits some of them. The data show around 31,000 clones, about 85% seen once. Sequencing used CD4+ or CD8+ T cells sorted from blood, obtained in a trial of the OX40 agonist ivuxolimab. The source is an adult with an advanced solid tumor such as melanoma, head and neck, liver or kidney cancer.

The table lists this clone with a count of one. The genes are TRBV20-1 and TRBJ2-7; no clear D. The V gene lost 6 bases and the J gene lost 7 bases, with 13 bases spanning the gap. The V gene's germline CDR1 is DFQATT and CDR2 SNEGSKA (reference sequence). This CDR3 has 11 residues. The CDR3 here is CSAMDGPEQYF. The CDR3 DNA reads TGCAGTGCAATGGACGGCCCAGAGCAGTACTTC.

The chain couples TRBV27 to TRBJ2-7; D is unresolved. V lost 5 bases and J lost 2, with 16 bases in between. CDR1 and CDR2 (germline): MNHEY, SMNVEV (reference sequence). The CDR3 extends over 15 amino acids. The CDR3 coding sequence is TGTGCCAGCAGTCCCCCGAGTAGGGCGACCTACGAGCAGTACTTC. It encodes CASSPPSRATYEQYF.

This clone appeared a few times. The chain has TRBV19 and TRBJ1-4; 9 positions agree with TRBD1. CDR1 is LNHDA and CDR2 is SQIVND in the germline V gene (reference sequence). Trimming at V came to 6 bases and at J to 4 bases, leaving 9 bases not matched to a gene. The CDR3 loop spans 16 amino acids. The CDR3: CASSRGTGTGNEKLFF. CDR3 bases: TGTGCCAGTAGCCGAGGGACAGGGACTGGTAATGAAAAACTGTTTTTT. Using reference TRBV19 and TRBJ1-4 for the parts outside the CDR3, the full variable domain is DGGITQSPKYLFRKEGQNVTLSCEQNLNHDAMYWYRQDPGQGLRLIYYSQIVNDFQKGDIAEGYSVSREKKESFPLTVTSAQKNPTAFYLCASSRGTGTGNEKLFFGSGTQLSVL.

The rearrangement links TRBV30 to TRBJ2-2; no definite D call. In germline, CDR1 is GTSNPN, CDR2 SVGIG (reference sequence). Trimming removed 1 base at V and 4 bases at J, with 4 bases between. The CDR3 has 12 residues. The CDR3 reads CAWSGSTGELFF. CDR3 nucleotides: TGTGCCTGGAGTGGGAGCACCGGGGAGCTGTTTTTT.

The rearrangement joins TRBV7-2 to TRBJ2-1; D is unresolved. The CDR3 is 11 residues long. CDR1 and CDR2 (germline): SGHTA, FQGNSA. Trimming shortened V by 1 base and J by 13 bases, and 8 bases separated the two germline ends. The CDR3 region has the DNA TGTGCCAGCAGCTTAGGGGCCGGCCAGTTCTTC. Its protein is CASSLGAGQFF.

V usage is TRBV6-5 and J usage is TRBJ2-7; D possibly corresponds to TRBD2 (7 bases). The CDR3 runs 13 residues. Germline V gene lookup returns CDR1 MNHEY and CDR2 SVGAGI. Trimming removed 0 bases from V and 6 bases from J, with 9 bases in between. The CDR3 nucleotides are TGTGCCAGCAGTTACTCGAGGGGGGGCGAGCAGTACTTC. Translation gives CASSYSRGGEQYF.

The rearrangement links TRBV18 to TRBJ1-1; perhaps TRBD1 as D (5 bases). The V gene's germline CDR1 is KGHSH and CDR2 LQKENI. Trimming took off 2 bases at V and 1 base at J, with 20 bases between the two ends. The CDR3 loop spans 18 amino acids. The CDR3, as DNA: TGTGCCAGCTCACCATGGGGCAGGGCTGTCTTCGGGAACACTGAAGCTTTCTTT. Its protein product is CASSPWGRAVFGNTEAFF.

V gene TRBV27 combines with J gene TRBJ2-1; D may be TRBD1 or TRBD2 (5 bases each). Per germline, CDR1 MNHEY and CDR2 SMNVEV (reference sequence). The CDR3 contains 15 residues. Between the trimmed V and J ends, which lost 0 bases and 7 bases, there was a span of 13 bases. CDR3 loop: CASSLSGGVGNEQFF. CDR3 coding DNA: TGTGCCAGCAGTTTATCTGGGGGAGTCGGGAATGAGCAGTTCTTC.

The count of this clone is one. The chain joins TRBV21-1 to TRBJ2-7; the table's D call, TRBD2, has no DNA check behind it. TRBV21-1 is an annotated pseudogene. CDR3 length: 19 residues. The CDR3 protein is CASSKNSGAMPRDSGPRYF. CDR3 in DNA: TGTGCCAGCAGCAAGAATAGCGGGGCAATGCCGAGGGACTCAGGACCCAGGTACTTC.

This rearrangement joins TRBV28 to TRBJ1-1, with TRBD1 matching over 8 bases. The CDR3 has 14 amino acids. Trimming cost V 8 bases and J 0 bases; bases outside gene matches: 5. Germline V gene lookup returns CDR1 MDHEN and CDR2 SYDVKM. CDR3 sequence reads: CASLRDRMNTEAFF. CDR3 DNA: TGTGCCAGCCTCCGGGACAGGATGAACACTGAAGCTTTCTTT.

The chain links TRBV6-5 to TRBJ2-7, with 8 bases that match TRBD2. With V trimmed by 7 bases and J by 13 bases, 9 bases remained unmatched. The CDR3 loop spans 11 amino acids. The germline V gene has CDR1 MNHEY and CDR2 SVGAGI. The CDR3 sequence is CASNRGGIGYF. In DNA form, the CDR3 reads TGTGCCAGCAATCGGGGGGGAATAGGATACTTC.

CDR3 region: CATRALAGAYNEQFF. Written as DNA, the CDR3 is TGTGCCACCAGAGCATTAGCGGGAGCTTACAATGAGCAGTTCTTC. The rearrangement uses TRBV15 and TRBJ2-1; 9 nucleotides match TRBD2. The CDR3 loop spans 15 amino acids. The trim removed 6 bases at V and 4 bases at J, leaving 7 bases unmatched. Germline lookup yields CDR1 LNHNV and CDR2 YYDKDF (reference sequence).

The rearrangement joins TRBV27 to TRBJ2-5; the D is unclear. The germline gives CDR1 MNHEY, CDR2 SMNVEV (reference sequence). The length of the CDR3 is 15 residues. V lost 2 bases and J 2 bases, leaving 12 bases between the germline ends. This CDR3 is CASSLRAAPQETQYF. The DNA for the CDR3 is TGTGCCAGCAGTTTAAGGGCAGCTCCTCAAGAGACCCAGTACTTC.

The chain joins TRBV28 to TRBJ1-2; D ambiguous. There are 14 residues in the CDR3. The V and J ends lost 2 bases and 2 bases respectively, with 9 bases between them. CDR1 and CDR2 (germline): MDHEN, SYDVKM. Here the CDR3 reads CASSLGRRNYGYTF. The DNA of the CDR3 is TGTGCCAGCAGTTTAGGCAGGAGAAACTATGGCTACACCTTC.